This TCR beta chain derives from a study of beta chain features in type 1 diabetes. Expressed TCRB transcripts were sequenced, since all the RNA that had been isolated was reverse transcribed. The table came from immunoSEQ multiplex PCR; TCRdb's copy has only in-frame clones and leaves some out. The sample includes 310,000 or so clones, approximately 9.9% of them seen just once. Comment on this clone: This specimen includes other DNA sequences encoding the same CDR3.

Sorting that relied on CD45RO/CCR7/CD25/CD127/CD95/CD27 yielded CD4+ naive, central memory, regulatory and stem cell-like memory cells. Trimming cost V 4 bases and J 2 bases; bases outside gene matches: 7. This CDR3 region has 14 residues. Germline V gene sequence: CDR1 SQVTM, CDR2 ANQGSEA. The chain joins TRBV29-1 to TRBJ1-1; 7 nucleotides match TRBD1. This clonotype originated in a woman aged 30 to 39 in good health. Source material: naive CD4+ T cells from blood. CDR3 DNA sequence: TGCAGCGTTGGGCCCGGACAGGCTAACACTGAAGCTTTCTTT. Its protein is CSVGPGQANTEAFF.